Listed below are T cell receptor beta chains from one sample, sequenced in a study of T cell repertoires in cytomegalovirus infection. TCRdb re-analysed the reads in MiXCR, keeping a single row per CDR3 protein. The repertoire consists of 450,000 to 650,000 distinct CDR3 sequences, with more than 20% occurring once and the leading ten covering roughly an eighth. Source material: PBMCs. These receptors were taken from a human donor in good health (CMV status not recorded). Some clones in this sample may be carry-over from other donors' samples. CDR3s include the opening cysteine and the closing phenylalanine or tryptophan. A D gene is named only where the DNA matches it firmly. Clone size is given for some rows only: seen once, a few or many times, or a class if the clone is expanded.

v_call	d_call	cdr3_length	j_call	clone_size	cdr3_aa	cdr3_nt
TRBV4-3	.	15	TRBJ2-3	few	CASSQGVADTDTQYF	TGCGCCAGCAGCCAAGGGGTGGCCGACACAGATACGCAGTATTTT
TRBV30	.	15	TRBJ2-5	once	CAWRGGQAAQETQYF	TGTGCCTGGAGGGGGGGCCAAGCGGCCCAAGAGACCCAGTACTTC
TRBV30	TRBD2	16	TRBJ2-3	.	CAWANGLAGGTDTQYF	TGTGCCTGGGCCAATGGACTAGCGGGGGGCACAGATACGCAGTATTTT
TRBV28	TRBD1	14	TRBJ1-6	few	CASSLTGNYSPLHF	TGTGCCAGCAGCCTGACAGGGAACTATTCACCCCTCCACTTT
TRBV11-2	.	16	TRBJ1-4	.	CASSLGPAERGEKLFF	TGTGCCAGCAGCTTAGGGCCGGCAGAACGGGGTGAAAAACTGTTTTTT
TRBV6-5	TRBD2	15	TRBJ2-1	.	CASSPTAGIYNEQFF	TGTGCCAGCAGTCCAACAGCGGGGATCTACAATGAGCAGTTCTTC
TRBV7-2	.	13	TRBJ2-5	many	CASSPQGRETQYF	TGTGCCAGCAGCCCACAGGGCCGAGAGACCCAGTACTTC
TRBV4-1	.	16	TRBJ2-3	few	CASSLFAPGGEDTQYF	TGCGCCAGCAGCCTCTTCGCCCCCGGGGGCGAGGATACGCAGTATTTT
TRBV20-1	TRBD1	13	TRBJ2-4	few	CSANGQVWDIQYF	TGCAGTGCCAACGGACAGGTTTGGGACATTCAGTACTTC
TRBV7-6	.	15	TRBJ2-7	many	CASSNRAPKGYEQYF	TGTGCCAGCAGCAACCGGGCCCCGAAGGGCTACGAGCAGTACTTC
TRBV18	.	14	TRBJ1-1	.	CASSPAGAATEAFF	TGTGCCAGCTCACCAGCGGGGGCGGCCACTGAAGCTTTCTTT
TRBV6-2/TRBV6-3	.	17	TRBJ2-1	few	CASSYVKVSPSYNEQFF	TGTGCCAGCAGTTACGTAAAGGTGAGCCCTAGCTACAATGAGCAGTTCTTC
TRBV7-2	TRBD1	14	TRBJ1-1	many	CASRTGTVNTEAFF	TGTGCCAGCAGAACCGGGACAGTTAACACTGAAGCTTTCTTT
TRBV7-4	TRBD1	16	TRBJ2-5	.	CASSLPGQASQETQYF	TGTGCCAGCAGCTTGCCGGGACAGGCCTCCCAAGAGACCCAGTACTTC
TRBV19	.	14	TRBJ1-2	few	CASSIPGSIYGYTF	TGTGCCAGTAGTATACCAGGATCAATCTATGGCTACACCTTC
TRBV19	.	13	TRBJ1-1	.	CASTPPASTEAFF	TGTGCCAGTACCCCGCCGGCGTCCACTGAAGCTTTCTTT
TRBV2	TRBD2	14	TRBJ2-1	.	CASSDPGLAVEQFF	TGTGCCAGCAGTGACCCGGGACTAGCAGTTGAGCAGTTCTTC
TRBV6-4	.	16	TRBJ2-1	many	CASSDEAISSYNEQFF	TGTGCCAGCAGTGACGAAGCTATAAGCTCCTACAATGAGCAGTTCTTC
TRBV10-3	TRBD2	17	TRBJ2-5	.	CAISRLSSGRGGETQYF	TGTGCCATCAGCCGACTTTCTAGCGGGAGGGGCGGAGAGACCCAGTACTTC
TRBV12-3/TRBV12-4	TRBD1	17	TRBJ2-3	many	CASNDPRTGDTPDTQYF	TGTGCCAGCAATGATCCAAGGACAGGGGACACGCCAGATACGCAGTATTTT
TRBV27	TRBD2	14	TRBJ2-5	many	CASSPGLASETQYF	TGTGCCAGCAGCCCGGGACTAGCCTCAGAGACCCAGTACTTC
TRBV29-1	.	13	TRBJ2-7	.	CSVETGQPYEQYF	TGCAGCGTTGAGACTGGACAACCCTACGAGCAGTACTTC
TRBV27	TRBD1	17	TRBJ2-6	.	CASSSGQGTSGANVLTF	TGTGCCAGCAGTTCCGGACAGGGAACGTCTGGGGCCAACGTCCTGACTTTC
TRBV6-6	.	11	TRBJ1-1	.	CASRRRTEAFF	TGTGCCAGCAGACGTAGAACTGAAGCTTTCTTT
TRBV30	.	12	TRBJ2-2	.	CAWTGYTGELFF	TGTGCCTGGACAGGCTACACCGGGGAGCTGTTTTTT
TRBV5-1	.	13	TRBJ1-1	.	CASSNVGHSEAFF	TGCGCCAGCAGCAATGTTGGACACTCTGAAGCTTTCTTT
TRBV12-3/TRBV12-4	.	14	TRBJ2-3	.	CASSLAYGGDTQYF	TGTGCCAGCAGTTTAGCGTATGGGGGGGATACGCAGTATTTT
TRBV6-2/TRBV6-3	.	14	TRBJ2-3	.	CASNKDYLTDTQYF	TGTGCCAGCAACAAGGACTACCTCACAGATACGCAGTATTTT
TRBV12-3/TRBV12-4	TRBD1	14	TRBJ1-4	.	CASRGTGPHEKLFF	TGTGCCAGCAGGGGGACAGGGCCCCATGAAAAACTGTTTTTT
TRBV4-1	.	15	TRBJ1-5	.	CASSQDRGEGQPQHF	TGCGCCAGCAGCCAAGATCGAGGAGAAGGTCAGCCCCAGCATTTT
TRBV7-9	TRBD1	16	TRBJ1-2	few	CASSFGTGGVNYGYTF	TGTGCCAGCAGCTTCGGGACAGGGGGCGTTAACTATGGCTACACCTTC
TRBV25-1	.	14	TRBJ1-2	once	CASSGLGTAYGYTF	TGTGCCAGCAGTGGCCTGGGGACGGCATATGGCTACACCTTC
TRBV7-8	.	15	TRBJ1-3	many	CASSSQGKTGNTIYF	TGTGCCAGCAGCTCCCAGGGTAAAACTGGAAACACCATATATTTT
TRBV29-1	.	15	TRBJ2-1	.	CSVLRAFTSYNEQFF	TGCAGCGTTTTAAGGGCTTTTACGTCCTACAATGAGCAGTTCTTC
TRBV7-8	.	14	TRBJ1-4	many	CASSRAAGGEKLFF	TGTGCCAGCAGCCGAGCCGCGGGGGGGGAAAAACTGTTTTTT
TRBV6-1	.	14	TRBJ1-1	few	CASSEWTENTEAFF	TGTGCCAGCAGTGAATGGACAGAGAACACTGAAGCTTTCTTT
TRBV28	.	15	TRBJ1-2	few	CASRGGGSPIGGYTF	TGTGCCAGCAGGGGGGGGGGGTCGCCCATTGGCGGCTACACCTTC
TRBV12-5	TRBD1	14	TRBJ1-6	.	CASGSTGGDSPLHF	TGTGCTAGTGGTTCCACAGGGGGTGATTCACCCCTCCACTTT
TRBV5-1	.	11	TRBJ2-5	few	CASSLHETQYF	TGCGCCAGCAGCTTGCACGAGACCCAGTACTTC
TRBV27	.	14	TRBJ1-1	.	CASRSRDRNTEAFF	TGTGCCAGCAGATCCAGAGACAGGAACACTGAAGCTTTCTTT
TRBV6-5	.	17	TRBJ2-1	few	CASSYGAVRTARDEQFF	TGTGCCAGCAGTTACGGGGCTGTTCGAACGGCCCGCGATGAGCAGTTCTTC
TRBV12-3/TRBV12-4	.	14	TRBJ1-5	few	CASRRQDSNQPQHF	TGTGCCAGCAGACGACAGGATAGCAATCAGCCCCAGCATTTT
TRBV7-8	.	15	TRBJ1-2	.	CASSTRDGINYGYTF	TGTGCCAGCAGCACCCGGGACGGTATTAACTATGGCTACACCTTC
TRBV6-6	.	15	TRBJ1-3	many	CASSYSVNSGNTIYF	TGTGCCAGCAGTTACTCGGTCAACTCTGGAAACACCATATATTTT
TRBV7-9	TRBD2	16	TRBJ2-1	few	CASGPPRLAVHNEQFF	TGTGCCAGCGGCCCGCCCCGACTAGCGGTCCACAATGAGCAGTTCTTC
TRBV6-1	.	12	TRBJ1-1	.	CASSLLTGLAFF	TGTGCCAGCAGCCTCCTTACAGGGCTGGCTTTCTTT
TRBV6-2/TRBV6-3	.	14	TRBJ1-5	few	CASSYVSGNQPQHF	TGTGCCAGCAGTTATGTTTCGGGAAATCAGCCCCAGCATTTT
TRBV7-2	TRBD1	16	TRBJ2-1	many	CASSGGRRGLLYEQFF	TGTGCCAGCAGCGGGGGCCGCAGGGGGCTCCTTTATGAGCAGTTCTTC
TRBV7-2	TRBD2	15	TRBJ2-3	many	CASSLAGTSQDTQYF	TGTGCCAGCAGCTTAGCGGGGACTAGTCAAGATACGCAGTATTTT
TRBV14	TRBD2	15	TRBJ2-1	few	CASSPLAEGYNEQFF	TGTGCCAGCAGCCCTCTAGCGGAGGGGTACAATGAGCAGTTCTTC
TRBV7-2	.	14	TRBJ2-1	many	CASSRDSSYNEQFF	TGTGCCAGCAGCCGTGATAGCTCCTACAATGAGCAGTTCTTC
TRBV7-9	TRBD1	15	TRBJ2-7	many	CASSLADRATYEQYF	TGTGCCAGCAGCTTAGCCGACAGGGCAACCTACGAGCAGTACTTC
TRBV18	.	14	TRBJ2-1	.	CASSPRAGDNEQFF	TGTGCCAGCTCACCTCGGGCCGGCGACAATGAGCAGTTCTTC
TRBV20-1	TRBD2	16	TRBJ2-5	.	CSARDTRLAVQETQYF	TGCAGTGCTAGAGACACCCGGCTAGCGGTACAAGAGACCCAGTACTTC
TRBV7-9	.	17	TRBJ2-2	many	CASRRDSTSNGAGELFF	TGTGCCAGCAGGAGGGACTCGACTAGTAATGGAGCCGGGGAGCTGTTTTTT
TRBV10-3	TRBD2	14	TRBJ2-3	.	CAISASGSSWTQYF	TGTGCCATCAGTGCGAGCGGGAGTTCATGGACGCAGTATTTT
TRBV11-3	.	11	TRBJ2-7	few	CASSQGSEQYF	TGTGCCAGCAGCCAAGGGAGCGAGCAGTACTTC
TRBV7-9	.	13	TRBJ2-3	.	CARSLMGTDTQYF	TGTGCCAGGAGCTTAATGGGCACAGATACGCAGTATTTT